The 25 T cell receptor beta chains below come from one sample, sequenced in a study of T-cell reconstitution after alpha-beta-depleted transplantation in children. Preparation of the TCRbeta library involved a method that used unique molecular identifiers. MiXCR, applied by TCRdb to the PCR reads, yields one record per CDR3 protein. The sample includes nearly 550,000 distinct CDR3 sequences, approximately 20% of them seen just once. The sequenced sample was PBMCs from the stem cell graft donor, obtained from the stem cell graft. Source of these receptors: a human donor who donated a stem cell graft to a child with acute lymphoblastic leukemia.

The chain carries TRBV20-1 and TRBJ2-7, with D perhaps given as TRBD1 or TRBD2 (5 bases each). The CDR3 totals 15 residues. Between the trimmed V and J ends, which lost 1 base and 0 bases, there was a span of 13 bases. Germline CDR1 reads DFQATT; CDR2 reads SNEGSKA (reference sequence). In nucleotides, the CDR3 is TGCAGTGCTAGAGGTAACGAGGGGATCTCCTACGAGCAGTACTTC. This gives the protein CSARGNEGISYEQYF.

The V call is TRBV29-1, the J call TRBJ1-1; 7 positions agree with TRBD1. This CDR3 is built from 18 residues. Germline V gene data show CDR1 as SQVTM and CDR2 as ANQGSEA. The trim removed 1 base at V and 5 bases at J, leaving 19 bases unmatched. The CDR3 sequence is CSVEAAWDSRAGQTEAFF. In nucleotides, the CDR3 is TGCAGCGTTGAAGCGGCCTGGGACAGCAGGGCAGGGCAAACTGAAGCTTTCTTT.

There are a few counts of this clonotype. This chain uses TRBV5-5 with TRBJ2-5; a possible D gene is TRBD1 (5 bases). The ends were cut back, 5 bases at V and 4 bases at J, with 15 bases in the middle. Germline values: CDR1 SGHKS, CDR2 YYEKEE (reference sequence). The CDR3 loop spans 14 amino acids. This chain's CDR3 is CASSFRDSRETQYF. In DNA, the CDR3 is TGTGCCAGCAGTTTTCGAGACAGTCGAGAGACCCAGTACTTC.

This clonotype appeared a few times. The chain combines TRBV5-6 with TRBJ2-1; 12 bases match TRBD2. The V and J ends lost 0 bases and 10 bases, in that order; junction bases with no gene match: 8. CDR3 size: 16 residues. In germline, CDR1 is SGHDT, CDR2 YYEEEE. The CDR3 loop is CASSLVLAGGLWEQFF. Here the CDR3 DNA reads TGTGCCAGCAGCTTGGTCCTAGCGGGAGGGCTTTGGGAGCAGTTCTTC.

The rearrangement joins TRBV7-2 to TRBJ1-1; D is ambiguous. This CDR3 has 16 amino acids. V was pared by 1 base and J by 3 bases, with 15 bases between. Germline-derived CDR1 and CDR2 are SGHTA and FQGNSA. CDR3 DNA: TGTGCCAGCAGCTTAGACGGACGACGATCGGACACTGAAGCTTTCTTT. It translates to CASSLDGRRSDTEAFF.

The J gene is TRBJ2-3, the V gene TRBV7-9; 10 positions match TRBD2. The CDR3 is made up of 16 amino acids. The V gene's germline CDR1 is SEHNR and CDR2 FQNEAQ (reference sequence). Trimming at V came to 2 bases and at J to 4 bases, leaving 6 bases not matched to a gene. CDR3 bases: TGTGCCAGCAGCTTACTAGCGGGAGCGGACGCAGATACGCAGTATTTT. Translation: CASSLLAGADADTQYF.

This chain joins TRBV7-9 and TRBJ2-7; D might be TRBD1 (6 bases). The length of the CDR3 is 15 residues. V was pared by 2 bases and J by 4 bases, with 15 bases between. The germline V gene has CDR1 SEHNR and CDR2 FQNEAQ (reference sequence). The CDR3 protein is CASSLPAKGEYEQYF. CDR3 DNA sequence: TGTGCCAGCAGCTTACCGGCTAAGGGGGAGTACGAGCAGTACTTC.

The sample holds a few counts of this clonotype. With a much larger clone just one base away, this may be a read error. This sequence joins TRBV20-1 and TRBJ2-6, with D possibly matching TRBD2 (6 bases). Germline assignment: CDR1 DFQATT and CDR2 SNEGSKA (reference sequence). The CDR3 runs 14 residues. The CDR3 protein is CSARTGAGANGLTF. In DNA, the CDR3 is TGCAGTGCTAGAACGGGAGCCGGGGCCAACGGCCTGACTTTC.

V is TRBV3-1 and J is TRBJ1-2, with 8 bases matching TRBD1. The V gene end was trimmed by 10 bases and the J gene end by 4 bases; junction bases not matched to a gene: 5. Germline V gives CDR1 LGHDT, CDR2 YNNKEL (reference sequence). This CDR3 has 12 amino acids. The CDR3 nucleotides are TGTGCCATACTAGACAGGGGCTATGGCTACACCTTC. As protein: CAILDRGYGYTF.

The V and J genes are TRBV20-1 and TRBJ2-7; 10 bases fit TRBD2. J gave up 1 base and V 7 bases, and 7 bases lay outside the gene matches. This CDR3 region has 14 residues. In germline, CDR1 is DFQATT, CDR2 SNEGSKA (reference sequence). This CDR3 reads CSVERSGRSYEQYF. As DNA, the CDR3 is TGCAGTGTGGAGCGTAGCGGGAGGTCCTACGAGCAGTACTTC.

The rearrangement links TRBV2 to TRBJ2-6, with D perhaps assigned TRBD1 or TRBD2 (5 bases each). The CDR3 runs to 22 residues. Germline CDR1 SNHLY, CDR2 FYNNEI. V gave up 4 bases and J gave up 0 bases, with 28 bases separating them. DNA for the CDR3: TGTGCCAGCAGTGGACCGGGTGTTCCCGGGGCTGAACGGGCCTCTGGGGCCAACGTCCTGACTTTC. This sequence encodes CASSGPGVPGAERASGANVLTF.

The chain joins TRBV3-1 to TRBJ2-7; D unresolved. The germline V gene has CDR1 LGHDT and CDR2 YNNKEL (reference sequence). The germline V and J ends were trimmed by 4 bases and 3 bases, with 25 bases remaining between them. The CDR3 has 18 residues. In DNA form, the CDR3 reads TGTGCCAGCAGCCCGGTGGTCCCATTCCTCCATTCCCGCTACGAGCAGTACTTC. This encodes CASSPVVPFLHSRYEQYF.

This clonotype turned up a few times. The rearrangement joins TRBV2 to TRBJ1-2; D is uncertain. With 7 bases removed from V and 6 bases from J, the gap between germline ends came to 12 bases. CDR3 length equals 12 residues. Germline loops: CDR1 SNHLY, CDR2 FYNNEI. CDR3 DNA sequence: TGTGCCAGCACCGAAAATGGGGATGGCTACACCTTC. This sequence encodes CASTENGDGYTF.

This sequence joins TRBV5-1 and TRBJ2-1, with 10 nucleotides matching TRBD1. The CDR3 length is 15 residues. CDR1 and CDR2 from the germline V gene are SGHRS and YFSETQ. The J segment lost 1 base and the V segment lost 7 bases, leaving 5 bases of the junction unmatched. CDR3 coding DNA: TGCGCCAGCGCCAGACAGGGGGCATCCTACAATGAGCAGTTCTTC. It specifies CASARQGASYNEQFF.

This clonotype was observed a few times. The rearrangement joins TRBV15 to TRBJ2-5, with a tentative D call TRBD1 (6 bases). Trimming shortened V by 2 bases and J by 5 bases, and 24 bases separated the two germline ends. The CDR3 extends over 18 amino acids. Germline CDR1 reads LNHNV; CDR2 reads YYDKDF (reference sequence). The CDR3 DNA reads TGTGCCACCAGCAGACCCCTAAGCAGGGGCAGGGTTGGGGAGACCCAGTACTTC. This sequence encodes CATSRPLSRGRVGETQYF.

This clonotype was counted a few times. This sequence joins TRBV6-5 and TRBJ2-7; D may be TRBD2 (5 bases). In germline, CDR1 is MNHEY, CDR2 SVGAGI. This CDR3 has 14 amino acids. The V end was cut by 2 bases, the J end by 0 bases, with 8 bases between. The CDR3, as DNA: TGTGCCAGCAGTTACGAGGGCAGCTCCTACGAGCAGTACTTC. Translation: CASSYEGSSYEQYF.

The table lists this clonotype with many counts. The rearrangement uses TRBV27 and TRBJ2-7; D might be TRBD1 (6 bases). V was cut by 6 bases and J by 4 bases, with 13 bases left in between. The CDR3 has 13 residues. CDR1 is MNHEY, CDR2 SMNVEV, per germline (reference sequence). The CDR3 DNA is TGTGCCAGCAGCCCAGGGGACACTTACGAGCAGTACTTC. Amino acid sequence: CASSPGDTYEQYF.

In this sample, this clonotype turned up many times. The rearrangement links TRBV5-1 to TRBJ1-4, with D hard to call. The germline CDR1 and CDR2 sequences are SGHRS and YFSETQ. The length of the CDR3 is 13 residues. Trimming took 1 base from V and 6 from J, leaving 7 bases between them. CDR3 nucleotide sequence: TGCGCCAGCAGCTTGTCGGAACATGAAAAACTGTTTTTT. It codes for CASSLSEHEKLFF.

This clonotype has only a few counts. The V gene is TRBV19, the J gene TRBJ2-7; D is possibly TRBD2 (6 bases). Trimming cost V 3 bases and J 0 bases, with 9 bases left between them. The germline V gene encodes CDR1 LNHDA and CDR2 SQIVND (reference sequence). The CDR3 consists of 14 residues. In DNA, the CDR3 is TGTGCCAGTAGTATCCACGGGAGCTCCTACGAGCAGTACTTC. It encodes CASSIHGSSYEQYF. The full variable domain, with the rest looked up from reference TRBV19 and TRBJ2-7, is DGGITQSPKYLFRKEGQNVTLSCEQNLNHDAMYWYRQDPGQGLRLIYYSQIVNDFQKGDIAEGYSVSREKKESFPLTVTSAQKNPTAFYLCASSIHGSSYEQYFGPGTRLTVT.

This clonotype was recorded a few times. The chain has TRBV20-1 and TRBJ2-1; TRBD2 agrees at 9 bases. In germline, CDR1 is DFQATT, CDR2 SNEGSKA (reference sequence). This CDR3 region has 14 residues. V gave up 5 bases and J gave up 6 bases; unmatched junction bases: 8. The CDR3 bases are TGCAGTGCTCGTATAGCGGGAGTCCTCAATGAGCAGTTCTTC. It specifies CSARIAGVLNEQFF.

The DNA of the CDR3 is TGTGCCAGCAGCTTAGTTATCCAGGGGGTGAACACTGAAGCTTTCTTT. Protein: CASSLVIQGVNTEAFF. The chain links TRBV11-2 to TRBJ1-1, with TRBD1 matching 7 bases. The germline V gene encodes CDR1 SGHAT and CDR2 FQNNGV. Trimming cost V 1 base and J 0 bases; bases outside gene matches: 5. This CDR3 spans 16 amino acids.

As to this clonotype: Sequence at one end of the junction differs from germline and may be a read error. CDR3 sequence: CASSQGLLAVYERYF. The CDR3 bases are TGTGCCAGCAGCCAAGGCCTCCTAGCGGTTTACGAGCGGTACTTC. This sequence joins TRBV3-1 and TRBJ2-7; 7 bases are shared with TRBD2. From germline, CDR1 is LGHDT and CDR2 YNNKEL (reference sequence). The CDR3 sequence is 15 residues long.

This clonotype was picked up a small number of times. The chain recombines TRBV20-1 with TRBJ2-5, with D unresolved. Germline loops: CDR1 DFQATT, CDR2 SNEGSKA (reference sequence). CDR3 length: 13 residues. Trimming removed 3 bases at V and 5 bases at J, with 13 bases between. The CDR3 coding sequence is TGCAGTGCTAGTTTCCTACTGTCCGAGACCCAGTACTTC. Protein sequence: CSASFLLSETQYF.

The chain recombines TRBV24-1 with TRBJ2-7, with D possibly TRBD1 on 5 matching bases. CDR3 length: 13 residues. Germline CDR1 and CDR2: KGHDR and SFDVKD. V was clipped by 9 bases and J by 7 bases, with 18 bases between them. The CDR3 loop reads CATQGARWGEQYF. CDR3 DNA: TGTGCCACCCAGGGCGCCCGGTGGGGAGAGCAGTACTTC.

The chain couples TRBV20-1 to TRBJ1-5, with D possibly TRBD1 on 5 matching bases. Trimming stripped 3 bases from V and 7 bases from J, with 19 bases between. The CDR3 sequence is 15 residues long. CDR1 and CDR2 (germline): DFQATT, SNEGSKA (reference sequence). CDR3 sequence (DNA): TGCAGTGCTAGTTACGTCGGAGCCGGGGGACAGCCCCAGCATTTT. Its translation: CSASYVGAGGQPQHF.